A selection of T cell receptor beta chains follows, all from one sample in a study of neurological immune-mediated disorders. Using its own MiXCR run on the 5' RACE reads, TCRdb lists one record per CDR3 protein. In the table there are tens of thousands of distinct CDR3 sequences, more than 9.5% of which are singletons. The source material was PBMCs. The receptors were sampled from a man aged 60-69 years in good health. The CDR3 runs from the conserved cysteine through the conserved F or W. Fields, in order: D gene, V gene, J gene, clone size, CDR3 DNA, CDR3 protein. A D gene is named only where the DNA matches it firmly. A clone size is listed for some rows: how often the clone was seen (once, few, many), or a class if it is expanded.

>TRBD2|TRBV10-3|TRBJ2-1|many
TGTGCCATCAGTTCCCCCGGGGGACTAGCGGGGGTCAACAATGAGCAGTTCTTC
CAISSPGGLAGVNNEQFF
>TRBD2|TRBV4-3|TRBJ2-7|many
TGCGCCAGCAGCCAAGTTGGCCAGCGGGGGGGCAGCGAGCAGTACTTC
CASSQVGQRGGSEQYF
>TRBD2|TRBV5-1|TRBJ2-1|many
TGCGCCAGCAGCTATCCTAGCGGGGCGACCTACAATGAGCAGTTCTTC
CASSYPSGATYNEQFF
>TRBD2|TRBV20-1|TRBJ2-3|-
TGCAGCACTTATCCGGGGGGACCGACAGATACGCAGTATTTT
CSTYPGGPTDTQYF
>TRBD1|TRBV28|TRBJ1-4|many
TGTGCCAGCAGGGGACAGGCTCTTAATGAAAAACTGTTTTTT
CASRGQALNEKLFF
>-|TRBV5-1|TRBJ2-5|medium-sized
TGCGCCAGCAGCTTGCAGGGTCGGGAGACCCAGTACTTC
CASSLQGRETQYF
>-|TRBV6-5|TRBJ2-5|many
TGTGCCAGCATGGGGATTGGACACAACGGGCGAGCCCAGTACTTC
CASMGIGHNGRAQYF
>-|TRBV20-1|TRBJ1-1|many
TGCAGTGCTCCTAAGGTCGGGACTGAAGCTTTCTTT
CSAPKVGTEAFF
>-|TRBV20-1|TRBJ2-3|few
TGCAGTGCTCCCGGACTTAGCACAGATACGCAGTATTTT
CSAPGLSTDTQYF
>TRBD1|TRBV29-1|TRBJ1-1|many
TGCAGCGTGGTCGACAGGGGTTCCACTGAAGCTTTCTTT
CSVVDRGSTEAFF
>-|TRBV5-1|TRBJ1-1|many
TGCGCCAGCAGCCCTACGGTGGGGGCGGCCACTGAAGCTTTCTTT
CASSPTVGAATEAFF
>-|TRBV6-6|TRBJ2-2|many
TGTGCCAGCAGTTACTCGGCTCGGGGGTCCCTTCCCGGGGAGCTGTTTTTT
CASSYSARGSLPGELFF
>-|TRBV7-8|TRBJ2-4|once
TGTGCCAGCAGCTTGGGGGGGGGCCAAAACATTCAGTACTTC
CASSLGGGQNIQYF
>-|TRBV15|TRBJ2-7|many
TGTGTCACCAGCAGAGATCGGGGCCACGAGCAGTACTTC
CVTSRDRGHEQYF
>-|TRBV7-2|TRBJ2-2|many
TGTGCCAGCAGCTTAAGTCCCGGCGGTGTCACCGGGGAGCTGTTTTTT
CASSLSPGGVTGELFF
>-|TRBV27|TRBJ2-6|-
TGTGCCAGCAGTTCGGAGGTAGCTGGGGCCAACGTCCTGACTTTC
CASSSEVAGANVLTF
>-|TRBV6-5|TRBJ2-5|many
TGTGCCAGCAGTCCCCAGGGGCCCCAAGAGACCCAGTACTTC
CASSPQGPQETQYF
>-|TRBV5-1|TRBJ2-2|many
TGCGCCAGCAGCTTGAACGGTGTCGGGGGAAACACCGGGGAGCTGTTTTTT
CASSLNGVGGNTGELFF
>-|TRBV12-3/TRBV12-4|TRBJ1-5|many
TGTGCCAGCAGTTTATGGCCCGGGCAGGGTGGGGGAAGCAATCAGCCCCAGCATTTT
CASSLWPGQGGGSNQPQHF
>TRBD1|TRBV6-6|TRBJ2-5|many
TGTGCCAGCAGTGGGACAGGGAACCCACAAGAGACCCAGTACTTC
CASSGTGNPQETQYF
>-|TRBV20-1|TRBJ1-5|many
TGCAGTGCTCCCGGGACTCCCAATCAGCCCCAGCATTTT
CSAPGTPNQPQHF
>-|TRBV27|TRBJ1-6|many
TGTGCCAGCAGTTATAGGAGCTCCTATAATTCACCCCTCCACTTT
CASSYRSSYNSPLHF
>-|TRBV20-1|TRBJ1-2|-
TGCAGTGCTGGGAGACACGGACTAGCTAACTATGGCTACACCTTC
CSAGRHGLANYGYTF
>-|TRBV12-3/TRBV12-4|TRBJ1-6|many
TGTGCCAGCAGTTTGGAGCTTACCTATTCACCCCTCCACTTT
CASSLELTYSPLHF
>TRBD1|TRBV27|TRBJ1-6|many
TGTGCCAGCAGTTCGGGACAGGGGGGCTATAATTCACCCCTCCACTTT
CASSSGQGGYNSPLHF
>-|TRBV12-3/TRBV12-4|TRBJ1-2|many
TGTGCCAGCACCCCTGTGGGGGTTAATGCTGGCTACACCTTC
CASTPVGVNAGYTF
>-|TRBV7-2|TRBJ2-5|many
TGTGCCAGCAGCTCCGGGGGTGGAGGGCAAGAGACCCAGTACTTC
CASSSGGGGQETQYF
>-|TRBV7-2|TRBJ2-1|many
TGTGCCAGCAGCCCCGTGGAGCCCAATGAGCAGTTCTTC
CASSPVEPNEQFF
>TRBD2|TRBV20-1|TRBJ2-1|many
TGCAGTGCTAGAGACGGACTAGCGGGAAACAATGAGCAGTTCTTC
CSARDGLAGNNEQFF
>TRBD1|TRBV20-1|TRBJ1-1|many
TGCAGTGCTAGGCTAGCCGGGACAGGGCAGCGCACTGAAGCTTTCTTT
CSARLAGTGQRTEAFF
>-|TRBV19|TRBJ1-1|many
TGTGCCAGTAGTGTGTTTGCTGAAGCTTTCTTT
CASSVFAEAFF
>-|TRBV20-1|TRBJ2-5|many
TGCAGTGCTAGGGGTCCGGGGGGCGACGGGGGAACCCAGTACTTC
CSARGPGGDGGTQYF
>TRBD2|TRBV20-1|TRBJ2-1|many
TGCAGTCCCCGGAGTAGCGGGGGGCCAAATGAGCAGTTCTTC
CSPRSSGGPNEQFF
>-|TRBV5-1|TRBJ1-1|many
TGCGCCAGCAGCACGGGGGGTGAGATAACTAAAGCTTTCTTT
CASSTGGEITKAFF
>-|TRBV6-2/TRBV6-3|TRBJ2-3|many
TGTGCCAGCAGACGAGCGGCTAGCACAGATACGCAGTATTTT
CASRRAASTDTQYF
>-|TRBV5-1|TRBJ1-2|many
TGCGCCAGCAGCTCCGGGGGGAGCGCCTATGGCTACACCTTC
CASSSGGSAYGYTF
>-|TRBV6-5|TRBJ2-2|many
TGTGCCAGCAGTTACATAGCGGAGAACACCGGGGAGCTGTTTTTT
CASSYIAENTGELFF
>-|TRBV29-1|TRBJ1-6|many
TGCAGCGTCGGGGAGATGGATAATTCACCCCTCCACTTT
CSVGEMDNSPLHF
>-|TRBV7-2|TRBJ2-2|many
TGTGCCAGCAGCTTAGGGGCCGCCGTCGGGGAGCTGTTTTTT
CASSLGAAVGELFF
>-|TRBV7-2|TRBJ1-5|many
TGTGCCAGCAGCTTGGGTTATAGCAATCAGCCCCAGCATTTT
CASSLGYSNQPQHF
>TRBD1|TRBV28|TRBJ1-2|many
TGTGCCAGCAGTTCAGGGGGAAGAGGCTACACCTTC
CASSSGGRGYTF
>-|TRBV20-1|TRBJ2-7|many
TGCAGTGCTAGAGCCCAAGGGGACTTATATTCCAACGAGCAGTACTTC
CSARAQGDLYSNEQYF
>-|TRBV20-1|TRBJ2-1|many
TGCAGTGCTAGGGCTCCCACGGGCCGAAATTACAATGAGCAGTTCTTC
CSARAPTGRNYNEQFF
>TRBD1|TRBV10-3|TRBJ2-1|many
TGTGCCATCAGCCCTAATTTACAGGGGGCGAGACCGGGTGAGCAGTTCTTC
CAISPNLQGARPGEQFF
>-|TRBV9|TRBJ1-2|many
TGTGCCAGCAGCGTAGGAGACCGCAACTATGGCTACACCTTC
CASSVGDRNYGYTF
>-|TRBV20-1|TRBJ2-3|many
TGCACCGCCTTAAGGGGGGGCATGAAGACGCAGTATTTT
CTALRGGMKTQYF